This T cell receptor (beta chain) came from a study of cytomegalovirus exposure and HLA in healthy donors. TCRdb's copy holds only in-frame clones and misses some; the assay was immunoSEQ multiplex PCR. The profile shows tens of thousands of clones, 85% to 95% of them singletons. The CDR3 spans 14 residues. The V gene's germline CDR1 is MDHEN and CDR2 SYDVKM. V was trimmed by 2 bases and J by 4 bases, leaving 12 bases between them. The chain links TRBV28 to TRBJ2-7, with a weak D call TRBD1 (5 bases). The TCR sequence derives from a woman in her late teens or twenties in good health and CMV-seronegative. Sequences were obtained from PBMCs. The CDR3 is CASSLPDREYEQYF. CDR3 coding DNA: TGTGCCAGCAGTTTACCCGACAGAGAGTACGAGCAGTACTTC.